The 12 T cell receptor beta chains given below trace back to one sample, sequenced in a study of T-cell reconstitution after alpha-beta-depleted transplantation in children. Unique molecular identifiers were incorporated during preparation of the TCRbeta library. MiXCR, applied by TCRdb to the PCR reads, yields one record per CDR3 protein. The sample has about 590,000 distinct CDR3 sequences, 13% seen once. Sequenced here: PBMCs, mostly from graft donor cells, sampled 360 days after TCRalphabeta/CD19-depleted stem cell transplant. The receptors here all came from a male patient younger than 18 who had a stem cell transplant for acute myeloid leukemia, so the T cells may come from the graft donor.

The rearrangement joins TRBV7-9 to TRBJ2-3; 7 positions agree with TRBD2. Germline loops: CDR1 SEHNR, CDR2 FQNEAQ (reference sequence). The CDR3 sequence is 16 residues long. The J segment lost 1 base and the V segment lost 2 bases, leaving 6 bases of the junction unmatched. The CDR3 region has the DNA TGTGCCAGCAGCTTAATCGCGGGAGTTGGCACAGATACGCAGTATTTT. This encodes CASSLIAGVGTDTQYF.

The sample holds a few counts of this clonotype. V is TRBV12-3 or TRBV12-4 and J is TRBJ1-6, with D hard to call. This CDR3 is built from 15 residues. The V end lost 8 bases, the J end lost 4 bases, and 15 bases lay between the germline ends. In nucleotides, the CDR3 is TGTGCCAGCCACTCAGCAGGAGTTTATAATTCACCCCTCCACTTT. Its protein product is CASHSAGVYNSPLHF.

This clonotype showed up just a few times. This chain connects TRBV5-6 to TRBJ2-7; a weak D match, TRBD2 (6 bases). The CDR3 is 14 amino acids. Germline V lookup: CDR1 SGHDT, CDR2 YYEEEE. Trimming pared 2 bases from V and 7 bases from J, leaving 16 bases between. The CDR3 DNA reads TGTGCCAGCAGCTTCTCTCCTAGCGAGGGGGAGCAGTACTTC. The encoded protein is CASSFSPSEGEQYF.

This clonotype has only a few counts. The rearrangement links TRBV4-3 to TRBJ1-3; D is uncertain. This CDR3 is built from 15 residues. The V gene's germline CDR1 is LGHNA and CDR2 YSLEER. V lost 1 base to trimming and J lost 2 bases, with 9 bases between them. CDR3 amino acids: CASSQVLGTGNTIYF. The CDR3 DNA reads as TGCGCCAGCAGCCAAGTGTTGGGGACTGGAAACACCATATATTTT.

This clonotype was recorded many times. The chain couples TRBV10-3 to TRBJ2-7; TRBD2 matches 8 bases. The germline CDR1 and CDR2 sequences are ENHRY and SYGVKD. The CDR3 totals 13 residues. V dropped 8 bases and J dropped 3; count of bases not matched to a gene: 6. Written as DNA, the CDR3 is TGTGCCATCGGGCGGGAGGCCTACTACGAGCAGTACTTC. It yields the protein CAIGREAYYEQYF.

The chain links TRBV5-1 to TRBJ2-7; 7 positions match TRBD1. The germline V gene has CDR1 SGHRS and CDR2 YFSETQ. This CDR3 spans 13 amino acids. The V gene end was trimmed by 6 bases and the J gene end by 3 bases; junction bases not matched to a gene: 6. The CDR3 DNA follows: TGCGCCAGCACCAGATCAGGGGGCTACGAGCAGTACTTC. Encoded protein: CASTRSGGYEQYF. Using reference TRBV5-1 and TRBJ2-7 for the parts outside the CDR3, the full variable domain is KAGVTQTPRYLIKTRGQQVTLSCSPISGHRSVSWYQQTPGQGLQFLFEYFSETQRNKGNFPGRFSGRQFSNSRSEMNVSTLELGDSALYLCASTRSGGYEQYFGPGTRLTVT.

The chain links TRBV11-2 to TRBJ2-1, with 8 bases aligning to TRBD1. Germline V gene data show CDR1 as SGHAT and CDR2 as FQNNGV. This CDR3 contains 16 residues. After removal of 4 bases from V and 2 bases from J, the junction contained 7 bases not matched to a gene. Written as DNA, the CDR3 is TGTGCCAGCAGCTCGCCAGGGGGCAGGACCTACAATGAGCAGTTCTTC. The encoded protein is CASSSPGGRTYNEQFF.

CDR3 coding DNA: TGCAGTGCTAAAGGGAAGGGCAATCAGCCCCAGCATTTT. Translation: CSAKGKGNQPQHF. The chain carries TRBV20-1 and TRBJ1-5, with D uncertain. The V end lost 4 bases, the J end lost 2 bases, and 9 bases lay between the germline ends. Per germline, CDR1 DFQATT and CDR2 SNEGSKA (reference sequence). This CDR3 contains 13 residues.

There are many counts of this clonotype. This chain's CDR3 is CSFGTSGYTDTQYF. As DNA, the CDR3 is TGCAGCTTCGGGACTAGCGGTTACACAGATACGCAGTATTTT. V is TRBV29-1 and J is TRBJ2-3; 11 bases align to TRBD2. Trimming took 8 bases from V and 2 from J; bases not matched to a gene: 6. The CDR3 is made up of 14 amino acids. Per germline, CDR1 SQVTM and CDR2 ANQGSEA.

This clonotype has a handful of counts. The V call is TRBV6-5, the J call TRBJ2-7; D perhaps matches TRBD2 (5 bases). Germline V lookup: CDR1 MNHEY, CDR2 SVGAGI. This CDR3 is 16 amino acids long. The V and J ends lost 1 base and 2 bases respectively, with 15 bases between them. This chain's CDR3 is CASSYFQQSGTYEQYF. The DNA for the CDR3 is TGTGCCAGCAGTTACTTCCAGCAGAGCGGTACCTACGAGCAGTACTTC.

The V gene is TRBV18, the J gene TRBJ2-7; 7 bases fit TRBD1. V lost 0 bases to trimming and J lost 2 bases; unmatched junction nucleotides: 4. The V gene's germline CDR1 is KGHSH and CDR2 LQKENI. This CDR3 region has 15 residues. CDR3 amino acids: CASSPPGQHPYEQYF. The CDR3 nucleotides are TGTGCCAGCTCACCACCGGGACAGCACCCCTACGAGCAGTACTTC.

The chain has TRBV7-2 and TRBJ1-4, with D uncertain. The CDR3 covers 13 residues. V lost 5 bases and J lost 8, with 12 bases in between. Looked up from germline, CDR1 is SGHTA and CDR2 is FQGNSA. CDR3 loop: CASSRNLREKLFF. The CDR3 coding sequence is TGTGCCAGCAGCCGTAACCTTCGGGAAAAACTGTTTTTT.